These T cell receptor beta chains were read from a single sample in a study of vaccination and CD4 T cells after COVID-19. Which antigens these TCRs recognize remains unknown. TCRdb reanalysed the PCR reads using MiXCR and keeps one entry per CDR3 protein. The repertoire includes roughly 7,400 distinct CDR3 sequences, around 40% of them detected once, and about 34% sits in the top ten. Sequenced sample: CD4+ T cells from blood, cultured in vitro. Source of these receptors: a human donor in good health. CDR3s include the opening cysteine and the closing phenylalanine or tryptophan. Fields, in order: J gene, V gene, clone size, D gene, CDR3 DNA, CDR3 protein. D genes are given only for firm matches. Only part of the rows carry a size: once, few, many, or a class if the clone is expanded.

>TRBJ2-7|TRBV20-1|-|-
TGCAGTGCGGATGGGGGAGGCAACTACGAGCAGTACTTC
CSADGGGNYEQYF
>TRBJ2-1|TRBV11-3|-|TRBD2
TGTGCCAGCAGCTTAGGGCTAGCGGGGGCCAAATACAATGAGCAGTTCTTC
CASSLGLAGAKYNEQFF
>TRBJ1-2|TRBV6-1|-|-
TGTGCCAGCATAAGAAACTATGGCTACACCTTC
CASIRNYGYTF
>TRBJ1-1|TRBV6-1|-|-
TGTGCCAGCAGCCGCGGGCTAACTGAAGCTTTCTTT
CASSRGLTEAFF
>TRBJ1-5|TRBV4-1|-|-
TGCGCCAGCAGCCAAGTTGAGAGTACGCCGGATCAGCCCCAGCATTTT
CASSQVESTPDQPQHF
>TRBJ1-2|TRBV12-3/TRBV12-4|-|-
TGTGCCAGCAGTCAAGAGACAGTAGCTAACTATGGCTACACCTTC
CASSQETVANYGYTF
>TRBJ2-1|TRBV20-1|-|TRBD2
TGCAGTGCTAGAGATTCCCGGCGGGACTACAGAAACAATGAGCAGTTCTTC
CSARDSRRDYRNNEQFF
>TRBJ1-1|TRBV28|-|-
TGTGCCAGCACCTCGGACAGCCCCACTGAAGCTTTCTTT
CASTSDSPTEAFF
>TRBJ1-2|TRBV27|medium-sized|-
TGTGCCAGCAGTTTACTGGGGGTTCGGAGCTACACCTTC
CASSLLGVRSYTF
>TRBJ2-5|TRBV25-1|few|-
TGTGCCAGCGTAATTGATCCGAGGAGTACGCATCAAGAGACCCAGTACTTC
CASVIDPRSTHQETQYF
>TRBJ1-3|TRBV20-1|few|TRBD1
TGCAGTGCTAGAGATATCGACAGGGCAGGTGGAAACACCATATATTTT
CSARDIDRAGGNTIYF
>TRBJ2-3|TRBV10-1|-|-
TGCGCCAGCAGTGATGGGCCCGCGGGTACGCAGTATTTT
CASSDGPAGTQYF
>TRBJ1-2|TRBV12-3/TRBV12-4|few|-
TGTGCCTCCCAAGCCGAGAATCCCTATGGCTACACCTTC
CASQAENPYGYTF
>TRBJ1-1|TRBV5-8|few|-
TGTGCCAGCAGCTTGCTGGGCATGAACACTGAAGCTTTCTTT
CASSLLGMNTEAFF
>TRBJ2-2|TRBV27|-|-
TGTGCCAGCAAAGACAGGGGAGGGGCCGGGGAGCTGTTTTTT
CASKDRGGAGELFF
>TRBJ2-5|TRBV6-2/TRBV6-3|-|-
TGTGCCAGCAGACCGGGACACTTAGGGGAGACCCAGTACTTC
CASRPGHLGETQYF
>TRBJ1-3|TRBV6-1|-|-
TGTGCCAGCCAACGATCTTCTGGAAACACCATATATTTT
CASQRSSGNTIYF
>TRBJ1-2|TRBV27|-|-
TGTGCCAGCAGTTCTGGGGGACCGCAGGGGCTGCGTGGTGGCTACACCTTC
CASSSGGPQGLRGGYTF
>TRBJ2-1|TRBV6-4|-|-
TGTGCCAGCAGTGACATAGCCGGCTCCTACAATGAGCAGTTCTTC
CASSDIAGSYNEQFF
>TRBJ1-6|TRBV25-1|few|TRBD1
TGTGCCAGCAGTGACCCACGGACAGGGGGCTCTTCACCCCTCCACTTT
CASSDPRTGGSSPLHF
>TRBJ2-7|TRBV11-1|-|TRBD1
TGTGCCAGCAGCCGAGGACAGGGAGTATCCTACGAGCAGTACTTC
CASSRGQGVSYEQYF
>TRBJ1-1|TRBV7-9|few|TRBD1
TGTGCCAGCAGCCTACAGGGGGTTGAAGCTTTCTTT
CASSLQGVEAFF
>TRBJ2-7|TRBV21-1|-|-
TGTGCCAGCAGCGTGACAGGGGCGGCAGCGGGTGAGCAGTACTTC
CASSVTGAAAGEQYF
>TRBJ1-5|TRBV6-1|-|TRBD1
TGTGCCAGCATAAGCAGGGGGCTGGGGCAGCCCCAGCATTTT
CASISRGLGQPQHF
>TRBJ1-2|TRBV11-2|-|-
TGTGCCAGCAGCTTAGATCGGTCCGTAGGCTACACCTTC
CASSLDRSVGYTF
>TRBJ1-1|TRBV5-1|-|TRBD1
TGCGCCAGCAGCTTGGGGGTCTGGGACAGGGAGAGCACTGAAGCTTTCTTT
CASSLGVWDRESTEAFF